Presented here are 27 T cell receptor beta chains from one specimen sequenced in a study of radiation and T cells in renal cell carcinoma. Clones were read by immunoSEQ multiplex PCR, and TCRdb kept only the in-frame ones, dropping some. This sample has nearly 50,000 clones; around 83% occur once, and the top ten carry roughly 33%. Time point noted: baseline pretreatment blood. Regarding treatment: 15 Gy SBRT to primary tumor, nephrectomy 4 weeks later. The material was blood, obtained from a patient whose treatment included radiotherapy and nephrectomy. These receptors originate from a woman in her 70s with renal cell carcinoma.

V is TRBV6-5 and J is TRBJ1-4; 8 bases match TRBD1. This CDR3 is 13 amino acids long. The germline CDR1 and CDR2 sequences are MNHEY and SVGAGI. V shed 6 bases, J shed 8 bases, and the junction held 5 bases outside the gene matches. The CDR3 loop reads CASRDREEEKLFF. CDR3 nucleotides: TGTGCCAGCAGGGACAGGGAGGAAGAAAAACTGTTTTTT.

In this sample, this clone is medium-sized. The chain couples TRBV27 to TRBJ2-7, with a weak D call TRBD2 (6 bases). V shed 2 bases and J shed 5 bases, with 13 bases lying between them. The length of the CDR3 is 14 residues. Germline values: CDR1 MNHEY, CDR2 SMNVEV (reference sequence). The CDR3 spells CASSLSGWEDEQYF. The CDR3 DNA is TGTGCCAGCAGTTTAAGCGGTTGGGAGGACGAGCAGTACTTC.

The chain uses TRBV5-1 and TRBJ1-1; 7 nucleotides agree with TRBD1. Germline trimming cut 4 bases from V and 4 bases from J; bases unmatched to any gene: 10. The V gene's germline CDR1 is SGHRS and CDR2 YFSETQ. This CDR3 has 15 residues. As DNA, the CDR3 is TGCGCCAGCAGCGGGGAGGGGGCGACGGGCACTGAAGCTTTCTTT. Translation gives CASSGEGATGTEAFF. The full variable domain, rest sourced from reference TRBV5-1 and TRBJ1-1, is KAGVTQTPRYLIKTRGQQVTLSCSPISGHRSVSWYQQTPGQGLQFLFEYFSETQRNKGNFPGRFSGRQFSNSRSEMNVSTLELGDSALYLCASSGEGATGTEAFFGQGTRLTVV.

The chain couples TRBV5-1 to TRBJ2-3, with D possibly being TRBD2 (6 bases). Germline V gene lookup returns CDR1 SGHRS and CDR2 YFSETQ. This CDR3 contains 14 residues. V lost 0 bases and J lost 5, with 10 bases in between. The CDR3 loop reads CASSLGTTKDTQYF. The CDR3 nucleotides are TGCGCCAGCAGCTTGGGGACTACTAAAGATACGCAGTATTTT.

V and J are TRBV19 and TRBJ2-1; 10 nucleotides match TRBD2. The CDR3 contains 15 residues. V was pared by 5 bases and J by 5 bases, with 6 bases of the junction left unmatched. The germline gives CDR1 LNHDA, CDR2 SQIVND (reference sequence). CDR3 DNA sequence: TGTGCCAGTAGTGTAGCGGGAGGAGGTAACAATGAGCAGTTCTTC. This encodes CASSVAGGGNNEQFF.

The chain carries TRBV4-1 and TRBJ2-7; a possible D gene is TRBD2 (6 bases). Trimming pared 0 bases from V and 9 bases from J, leaving 15 bases between. Germline V gives CDR1 MGHRA, CDR2 YSYEKL. The CDR3 is made up of 14 amino acids. Here the CDR3 DNA reads TGCGCCAGCAGCCAAGATCGAGGCGGGATAGGGCAGTACTTC. This translates into CASSQDRGGIGQYF.

This clone was counted a single time. The chain uses TRBV6-5 and TRBJ2-1; TRBD2 agrees at 12 bases. Per germline, CDR1 MNHEY and CDR2 SVGAGI. The junction had 5 bases not matched to a gene; V was cut back by 0 bases and J by 8 bases. This CDR3 region has 16 residues. CDR3 in amino acids: CASSYSILAGGDEQFF. In nucleotides, the CDR3 is TGTGCCAGCAGTTACTCGATCCTAGCGGGGGGGGATGAGCAGTTCTTC.

This rearrangement joins TRBV6-6 to TRBJ1-1; 7 bases line up with TRBD1. Germline V gives CDR1 MNHNY, CDR2 SVGAGI (reference sequence). J lost 3 bases, V lost 5 bases, and 9 bases had no gene match. CDR3 length: 15 residues. CDR3 sequence (DNA): TGTGCCAGCAGTATCCGCCAGGGGGGGGACACTGAAGCTTTCTTT. Translating gives CASSIRQGGDTEAFF.

The chain uses TRBV7-2 and TRBJ2-7, with D possibly matching TRBD2 (7 bases). The CDR3 length is 15 residues. Germline V gives CDR1 SGHTA, CDR2 FQGNSA. V shed 5 bases and J shed 3 bases, with 17 bases lying between them. The CDR3 DNA follows: TGTGCCAGCAGCCTACTGTGGGGGGGCCTCTACGAGCAGTACTTC. Its translation is CASSLLWGGLYEQYF.

Only a few counts were recorded for this clone. Here the CDR3 DNA reads TGTGCCAGTATCCAGGAGCATAGCAATCAGCCCCAGCATTTT. Translating gives CASIQEHSNQPQHF. The gene calls are TRBV19 and TRBJ1-5; D gene unclear. Per germline, CDR1 LNHDA and CDR2 SQIVND (reference sequence). Deletions cut 7 bases from V and 0 bases from J, with 10 bases between. The CDR3 is made up of 14 amino acids.

The chain links TRBV9 to TRBJ2-5; D assignment may be TRBD1 or TRBD2 (7 bases each). V lost 2 bases and J 11 bases, leaving 19 bases between the germline ends. This CDR3 region has 14 residues. CDR1 and CDR2 from the germline V gene are SGDLS and YYNGEE. The CDR3 loop is CASSVRGGTQPQYF. Written as DNA, the CDR3 is TGTGCCAGCAGCGTCAGGGGGGGGACTCAACCACAGTACTTC.

DNA for the CDR3: TGTGCCAGCAGCTTAGCGAGGGGACTAGCGGGGGACAATGAGCAGTTCTTC. This translates into CASSLARGLAGDNEQFF. The genes are TRBV7-2 and TRBJ2-1; 14 nucleotides line up with TRBD2. The ends lost 0 bases at V and 5 bases at J; junction bases unmatched: 3. The CDR3 length is 17 residues. Germline V gene lookup returns CDR1 SGHTA and CDR2 FQGNSA.

The chain has TRBV6-5 and TRBJ2-2; tentatively, D is TRBD2 (6 bases). The V and J ends lost 6 bases and 1 base respectively, with 12 bases between them. The CDR3 spans 15 residues. CDR1 and CDR2 from the germline V gene are MNHEY and SVGAGI. CDR3 loop: CASRTTGRNTGELFF. The CDR3 DNA follows: TGTGCCAGCAGGACTACCGGGAGGAACACCGGGGAGCTGTTTTTT.

For the CDR3, the DNA is TGTGCCAGCAGCCCACAGGGGGCTCTGCAGACCCAGTACTTC. It encodes CASSPQGALQTQYF. The genes are TRBV7-9 and TRBJ2-5; 9 nucleotides line up with TRBD1. With 5 bases clipped from V and 6 bases from J, the junction kept 7 bases outside the gene matches. In germline, CDR1 is SEHNR, CDR2 FQNEAQ (reference sequence). The CDR3 has 14 residues.

The rearrangement uses TRBV6-1 and TRBJ2-5; TRBD2 aligns across 8 bases. V lost 4 bases and J lost 5; bases outside the gene matches: 6. Germline-derived CDR1 and CDR2 are MNHNS and SASEGT. The CDR3 is 14 residues long. The DNA of the CDR3 is TGTGCCAGCAGTGCCGGGACTAGTGAGGAGACCCAGTACTTC. Protein: CASSAGTSEETQYF.

V gene TRBV4-2 combines with J gene TRBJ2-7, with 8 bases lining up with TRBD1. This CDR3 comprises 17 residues. J lost 0 bases, V lost 0 bases, and 7 bases had no gene match. From germline, CDR1 is LGHNA and CDR2 YNFKEQ. In DNA form, the CDR3 reads TGTGCCAGCAGCCAAGATAACGACAGGGGAAGCTCCTACGAGCAGTACTTC. This codes for CASSQDNDRGSSYEQYF.

The gene calls are TRBV29-1 and TRBJ2-5, with a tentative D call TRBD2 (5 bases). Germline loops: CDR1 SQVTM, CDR2 ANQGSEA. The CDR3 covers 12 residues. The V end was cut by 7 bases, the J end by 0 bases, with 9 bases between. CDR3 protein: CSAARDQETQYF. CDR3 nucleotides: TGCAGCGCCGCGAGGGACCAAGAGACCCAGTACTTC.

This chain uses TRBV6-6 with TRBJ2-5, with TRBD2 as a possible D gene (7 bases). Germline CDR1 is MNHNY and CDR2 is SVGAGI (reference sequence). The CDR3 is 15 amino acids. V gave up 2 bases and J gave up 1 base, with 11 bases separating them. CDR3 bases: TGTGCCAGCAGTTACAGAGGGGGGGGCCAAGAGACCCAGTACTTC. Protein: CASSYRGGGQETQYF.

In its sample, this clone was seen once. The genes are TRBV9 and TRBJ2-3; 10 bases are a match to TRBD2. Trimming removed 4 bases from V and 4 bases from J; junction bases left unmatched: 6. The germline CDR1 and CDR2 sequences are SGDLS and YYNGEE. The CDR3 runs 15 residues. CDR3 DNA: TGTGCCAGCAGCATTAGCGGGGGGTCGGCAGATACGCAGTATTTT. The encoded protein is CASSISGGSADTQYF.

The chain is built from TRBV6-1 and TRBJ2-2; D could derive from TRBD1 or TRBD2 (7 bases each). Germline assignment: CDR1 MNHNS and CDR2 SASEGT. The CDR3 contains 16 residues. Trimming cost V 3 bases and J 4 bases, with 15 bases left between them. CDR3 coding DNA: TGTGCCAGCAGTGACCCCCAGGGGGGGGGCACCGGGGAGCTGTTTTTT. Its protein is CASSDPQGGGTGELFF.

The chain couples TRBV5-1 to TRBJ2-6, with 8 nucleotides matching TRBD1. The germline CDR1 and CDR2 sequences are SGHRS and YFSETQ. The junction had 10 bases not matched to a gene; V was cut back by 4 bases and J by 1 base. The CDR3 covers 18 residues. The CDR3 DNA follows: TGCGCCAGCAGCCTTGGACAGGGATTGGGATCTGGGGCCAACGTCCTGACTTTC. Its translation: CASSLGQGLGSGANVLTF.

The rearrangement links TRBV4-1 to TRBJ1-5; D unresolved. V was trimmed by 4 bases and J by 0 bases, leaving 7 bases between them. Germline-derived CDR1 and CDR2 are MGHRA and YSYEKL. This CDR3 spans 14 amino acids. The CDR3 is CASSLWGSNQPQHF. CDR3 DNA sequence: TGCGCCAGCAGCCTTTGGGGTAGCAATCAGCCCCAGCATTTT.

CDR3 DNA: TGTGCCAGCAGACTCGGGGAAACCGGGGAGCTGTTTTTT. This encodes CASRLGETGELFF. The chain employs TRBV9 and TRBJ2-2, with D possibly being TRBD2 (5 bases). The CDR3 totals 13 residues. Germline CDR1 SGDLS, CDR2 YYNGEE. Deletions cut 5 bases from V and 5 bases from J, with 10 bases between. The entire variable domain, with the rest obtained from reference TRBV9 and TRBJ2-2, is as follows: DSGVTQTPKHLITATGQRVTLRCSPRSGDLSVYWYQQSLDQGLQFLIQYYNGEERAKGNILERFSAQQFPDLHSELNLSSLELGDSALYFCASRLGETGELFFGEGSRLTVL.

This chain joins TRBV5-1 and TRBJ2-1, with a weak D call TRBD1 (5 bases). Between the trimmed V and J ends, which lost 4 bases and 3 bases, there was a span of 17 bases. The CDR3 has 16 amino acids. The germline gives CDR1 SGHRS, CDR2 YFSETQ. CDR3 sequence: CASSLGQGIIYNEQFF. CDR3 nucleotides: TGCGCCAGCAGCCTAGGGCAGGGCATAATCTACAATGAGCAGTTCTTC.

This chain joins TRBV10-3 and TRBJ1-2, with D tentatively TRBD1 (5 bases). The germline V gene has CDR1 ENHRY and CDR2 SYGVKD. Trimming removed 4 bases from V and 0 bases from J, with 18 bases in between. This CDR3 has 17 amino acids. The chain's CDR3 is CAISGISSGTANYGYTF. CDR3 coding DNA: TGTGCCATCAGTGGTATCAGCTCGGGGACGGCTAACTATGGCTACACCTTC.

The chain's CDR3 is CASSLATGQGNGYTF. The CDR3 coding sequence is TGTGCCAGCTCACTTGCGACGGGACAGGGGAATGGCTACACCTTC. V usage is TRBV18 and J usage is TRBJ1-2; 10 bases are shared with TRBD1. The J segment lost 6 bases and the V segment lost 4 bases, leaving 8 bases of the junction unmatched. Germline CDR1 is KGHSH and CDR2 is LQKENI. This CDR3 has 15 residues.

The V gene is TRBV18, the J gene TRBJ1-6; 7 bases fit TRBD1. J lost 3 bases, V lost 4 bases, and 0 bases had no gene match. Germline V CDR1 and CDR2: KGHSH, LQKENI. The CDR3 spans 14 residues. As DNA, the CDR3 is TGTGCCAGCTCACGGGACAGCTATAATTCACCCCTCCACTTT. This translates into CASSRDSYNSPLHF.